Listed here is a single T cell receptor (beta chain). This CDR3 spans 13 amino acids. J was trimmed by 9 bases and V by 3 bases; bases with no gene match: 5. The germline gives CDR1 WNHNN, CDR2 SYGVQD (reference sequence). This specimen belongs to a study of blood T cell repertoires in COVID-19. Looking at the study overall: Whether acute or convalescent, the COVID-19 samples came from the United States, Italy and Spain. Sources were T cells, B-cell-depleted T cells, or PBMCs; the material itself was cDNA or gDNA.

In the original workflow: Counts of nucleated cells, estimated from reference gene primer amplification, were obtained. Assay: immunoSEQ multiplex PCR; the TCRdb copy retains only in-frame clones and omits some. V and J calls and clone size are those listed in that table; D and trimming were worked out from the DNA. The table has 95,000 to 110,000 clones, approximately 88% seen once. The chain employs TRBV10-1 and TRBJ1-5; 7 positions match TRBD1. The sequence came from a human donor in a cohort sampled during active COVID-19. Input material: peripheral blood. The CDR3 protein is CASSDAQGGPQHF. The DNA of the CDR3 is TGCGCCAGCAGTGACGCCCAGGGGGGGCCCCAGCATTTT.